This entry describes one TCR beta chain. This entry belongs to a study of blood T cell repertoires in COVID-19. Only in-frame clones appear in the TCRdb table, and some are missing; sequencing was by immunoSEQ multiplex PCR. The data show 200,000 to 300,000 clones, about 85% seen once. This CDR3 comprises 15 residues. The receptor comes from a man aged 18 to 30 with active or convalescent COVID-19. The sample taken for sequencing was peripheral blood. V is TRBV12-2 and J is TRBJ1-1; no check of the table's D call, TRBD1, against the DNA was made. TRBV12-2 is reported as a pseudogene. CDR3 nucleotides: TGTGCAAGTCGCCCGCAAACAGGGGCGTCTTCTGAAGCTTTCTTT. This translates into CASRPQTGASSEAFF.